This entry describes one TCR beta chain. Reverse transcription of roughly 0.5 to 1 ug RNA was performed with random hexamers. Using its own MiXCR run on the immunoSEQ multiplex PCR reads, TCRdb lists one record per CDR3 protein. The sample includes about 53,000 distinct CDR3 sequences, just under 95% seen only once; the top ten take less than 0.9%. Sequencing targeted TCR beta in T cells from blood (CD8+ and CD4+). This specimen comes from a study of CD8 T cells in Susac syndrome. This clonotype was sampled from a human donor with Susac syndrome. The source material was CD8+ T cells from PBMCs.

The CDR3 DNA follows: TGTGCCAGCAGCCCGAGCGCTGAAGCTTTCTTT. Protein sequence: CASSPSAEAFF. V is TRBV12-3 or TRBV12-4 and J is TRBJ1-1, with D unresolved. The V gene lost 6 bases and the J gene lost 6 bases, with 8 bases spanning the gap. The CDR3 has 11 amino acids.